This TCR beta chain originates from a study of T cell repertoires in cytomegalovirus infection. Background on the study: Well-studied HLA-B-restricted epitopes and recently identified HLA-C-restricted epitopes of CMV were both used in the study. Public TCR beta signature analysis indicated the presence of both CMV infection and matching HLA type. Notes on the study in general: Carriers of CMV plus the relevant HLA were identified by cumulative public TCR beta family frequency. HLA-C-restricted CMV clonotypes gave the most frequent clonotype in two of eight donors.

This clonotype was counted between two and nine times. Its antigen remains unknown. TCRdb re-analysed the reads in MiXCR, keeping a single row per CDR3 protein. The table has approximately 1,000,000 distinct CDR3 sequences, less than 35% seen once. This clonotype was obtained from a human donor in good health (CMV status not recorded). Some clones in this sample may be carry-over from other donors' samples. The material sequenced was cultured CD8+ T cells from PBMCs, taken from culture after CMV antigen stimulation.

CDR3 sequence reads: CASSTLGRGDSISTDTQYF. The CDR3 bases are TGTGCCAGCAGCACCCTTGGGCGGGGAGATTCTATTAGCACAGATACGCAGTATTTT. V and J are TRBV5-4 and TRBJ2-3; tentative D call: TRBD2 (6 bases). The CDR3 contains 19 residues. Germline V lookup: CDR1 SGHNT, CDR2 YYREEE (reference sequence). Trimming left V 4 bases short and J 0 bases short, with 24 bases between.